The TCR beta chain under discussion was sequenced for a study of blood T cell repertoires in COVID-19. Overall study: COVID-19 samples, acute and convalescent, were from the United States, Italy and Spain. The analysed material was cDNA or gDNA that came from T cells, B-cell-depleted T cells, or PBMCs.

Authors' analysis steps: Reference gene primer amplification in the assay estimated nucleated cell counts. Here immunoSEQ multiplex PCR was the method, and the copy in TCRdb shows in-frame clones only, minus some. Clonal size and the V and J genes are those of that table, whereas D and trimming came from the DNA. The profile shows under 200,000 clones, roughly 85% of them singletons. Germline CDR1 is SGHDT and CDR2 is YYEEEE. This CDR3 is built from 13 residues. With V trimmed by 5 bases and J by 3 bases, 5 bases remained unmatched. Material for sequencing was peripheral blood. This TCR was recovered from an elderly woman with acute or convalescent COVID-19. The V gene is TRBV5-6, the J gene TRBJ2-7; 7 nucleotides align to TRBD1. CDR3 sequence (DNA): TGTGCCAGCAGGGGACAGACTGGCTACGAGCAGTACTTC. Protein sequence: CASRGQTGYEQYF.